The rows below give T cell receptor beta chains drawn from one sample of a study of T cell repertoires in cytomegalovirus infection. Which antigens these TCRs recognize remains unknown. TCRdb called the reads again in MiXCR, with one record for every CDR3 protein. This sample has about 120,000 distinct CDR3 sequences, with about 30% found just once. Material: CD8+ T cells from cultured PBMCs, obtained from culture after CMV antigen stimulation. Receptors originate from a human donor in good health (CMV status not recorded). Some clones in this sample may be carry-over from other donors' samples. The CDR3 runs from the conserved cysteine through the conserved F or W. Each record gives: clone size, V gene, D gene, J gene, CDR3 length, CDR3 protein, CDR3 DNA. The D gene is left open where the match is weak. Rows give clone size only sometimes, using once, few, many, or a class for an expanded clone.

NA,TRBV20-1,NA,TRBJ2-7,15,CSATGPASISYEQYF,TGCAGTGCTACGGGCCCTGCCTCCATCTCCTACGAGCAGTACTTC
NA,TRBV7-9,NA,TRBJ2-7,18,CASSLADLGPRGKHEQYF,TGTGCCAGCAGCTTAGCGGATTTAGGGCCGCGGGGTAAGCACGAGCAGTACTTC
many,TRBV7-2,NA,TRBJ2-3,14,CASSLAGGIDTQYF,TGTGCCAGCAGCTTAGCGGGGGGAATAGATACGCAGTATTTT
few,TRBV10-3,TRBD2,TRBJ2-5,15,CAISDLAGGQETQYF,TGTGCCATCAGTGACCTAGCGGGGGGACAAGAGACCCAGTACTTC
NA,TRBV7-4,TRBD1,TRBJ2-7,14,CASSAWDRGREQYF,TGTGCCAGCAGCGCCTGGGACAGGGGGCGGGAGCAGTACTTC
once,TRBV12-3/TRBV12-4,NA,TRBJ1-1,16,CASRPYAKTGNTEAFF,TGTGCCAGCAGACCATATGCGAAGACAGGGAACACTGAAGCTTTCTTT
NA,TRBV11-2,NA,TRBJ1-2,15,CASSSNPFGVSGYTF,TGTGCCAGCAGCTCTAACCCCTTCGGTGTGAGTGGCTACACCTTC
NA,TRBV28,TRBD1,TRBJ1-1,15,CASSFKGALEGEAFF,TGTGCCAGCAGTTTTAAGGGGGCGCTTGAAGGGGAAGCTTTCTTT
many,TRBV6-5,NA,TRBJ1-1,15,CASSYSITGNTEAFF,TGTGCCAGCAGTTACTCGATTACAGGGAACACTGAAGCTTTCTTT
few,TRBV10-3,NA,TRBJ2-4,16,CAISPNREDDKNIQYF,TGTGCCATCAGTCCTAACAGGGAAGATGACAAAAACATTCAGTACTTC
NA,TRBV6-1,TRBD2,TRBJ2-1,17,CASSIILAGGFLNEQFF,TGTGCCAGCAGCATTATACTAGCGGGGGGTTTCCTAAATGAGCAGTTCTTC
many,TRBV7-2,NA,TRBJ2-3,15,CASSPGTSSTDTQYF,TGTGCCAGCAGCCCCGGGACATCTAGCACAGATACGCAGTATTTT
few,TRBV23-1,TRBD1,TRBJ1-6,16,CASSPTDRATHSPLHF,TGCGCCAGCAGTCCAACGGACAGGGCCACCCATTCACCCCTCCACTTT
NA,TRBV6-6,NA,TRBJ2-1,12,CASSYSINEQFF,TGTGCCAGCAGTTACTCTATAAATGAGCAGTTCTTC
NA,TRBV7-2,NA,TRBJ2-2,15,CASSLDPGRTGELFF,TGTGCCAGCAGCTTAGATCCAGGGCGCACCGGGGAGCTGTTTTTT
many,TRBV7-9,NA,TRBJ1-2,17,CASSSSRDEDLNYGYTF,TGTGCCAGCAGCTCATCGCGGGATGAGGACCTTAACTATGGCTACACCTTC
many,TRBV20-1,NA,TRBJ1-1,14,CSARGPPTLYEAFF,TGCAGTGCTAGAGGACCTCCCACCCTTTATGAAGCTTTCTTT
NA,TRBV10-3,NA,TRBJ1-6,14,CAISEQGYNSPLHF,TGTGCCATCAGTGAACAGGGCTATAATTCACCCCTCCACTTT
NA,TRBV6-1,NA,TRBJ1-1,12,CATGAANTEAFF,TGTGCCACCGGGGCAGCGAACACTGAAGCTTTCTTT
NA,TRBV7-2,NA,TRBJ1-6,16,CASSLAPGSLGSPLHF,TGTGCCAGCAGCTTAGCGCCGGGGAGCTTGGGGTCACCCCTCCACTTT
NA,TRBV7-9,TRBD1,TRBJ2-1,16,CASSILGTGYYNEQFF,TGTGCCAGCAGCATACTCGGGACAGGGTACTACAATGAGCAGTTCTTC
many,TRBV28,TRBD2,TRBJ2-1,16,CASSFGGGGTYNEQFF,TGTGCCAGCAGTTTCGGCGGGGGGGGTACCTACAATGAGCAGTTCTTC
NA,TRBV5-6,TRBD1,TRBJ1-1,16,CASSPGTVGLNTEAFF,TGTGCCAGCAGCCCTGGGACAGTAGGATTGAACACTGAAGCTTTCTTT
few,TRBV28,TRBD1,TRBJ1-5,17,CASSLIRDRGSNQPQHF,TGTGCCAGCAGTTTAATCCGGGACAGGGGCTCGAATCAGCCCCAGCATTTT
few,TRBV18,NA,TRBJ2-5,17,CASSPFSGTTGQETQYF,TGTGCCAGCTCACCGTTCTCCGGGACCACTGGCCAAGAGACCCAGTACTTC
NA,TRBV4-1,NA,TRBJ1-2,15,CASSQDQGQWIGYTF,TGCGCCAGCAGCCAAGATCAAGGACAGTGGATCGGCTACACCTTC
many,TRBV7-2,NA,TRBJ1-3,21,CASSLVYRTVETADSGNTIYF,TGTGCCAGCAGCTTAGTGTACCGAACCGTGGAGACAGCCGACTCTGGAAACACCATATATTTT
NA,TRBV11-2,NA,TRBJ1-4,17,CASSSSRGFTTNEKLFF,TGTGCCAGCAGCTCAAGCCGAGGATTTACAACTAATGAAAAACTGTTTTTT
NA,TRBV24-1,NA,TRBJ2-7,11,CATSDGYEQYF,TGTGCCACCAGTGATGGATACGAGCAGTACTTC
few,TRBV12-3/TRBV12-4,TRBD2,TRBJ2-3,21,CASSFSSGLAGALIHTDTQYF,TGTGCCAGCAGTTTTTCGTCGGGACTAGCGGGGGCGTTGATCCACACAGATACGCAGTATTTT
NA,TRBV10-3,NA,TRBJ1-5,14,CATSTGDGNQPQHF,TGTGCCACCTCAACCGGGGACGGCAATCAGCCCCAGCATTTT
many,TRBV7-2,NA,TRBJ1-6,14,CASSLGLLNSPLHF,TGTGCCAGCAGCTTAGGACTTCTAAATTCACCCCTCCACTTT
NA,TRBV7-9,TRBD1,TRBJ2-2,17,CASSFFPGQGATGELFF,TGTGCCAGCAGCTTTTTTCCGGGACAGGGGGCTACCGGGGAGCTGTTTTTT
NA,TRBV6-2/TRBV6-3,TRBD2,TRBJ2-3,19,CASSYAYTRTSGTQDTQYF,TGTGCCAGCAGTTACGCGTATACTCGAACTAGCGGCACTCAAGATACGCAGTATTTT
NA,TRBV6-2/TRBV6-3,TRBD1,TRBJ2-2,14,CASSSGQGPGELFF,TGTGCCAGCAGCTCGGGACAGGGACCCGGGGAGCTGTTTTTT
NA,TRBV20-1,NA,TRBJ1-2,14,CSASVRDLNYGYTF,TGCAGTGCTAGCGTCCGGGACCTTAACTATGGCTACACCTTC
NA,TRBV12-3/TRBV12-4,NA,TRBJ2-1,14,CASRPGGPYNEQFF,TGTGCCAGCAGACCGGGGGGCCCCTACAATGAGCAGTTCTTC
NA,TRBV19,TRBD1,TRBJ1-5,14,CASSMGQRNQPQHF,TGTGCCAGTAGTATGGGACAGCGCAATCAGCCCCAGCATTTT
many,TRBV12-3/TRBV12-4,NA,TRBJ1-3,14,CASSRRGLGNTIYF,TGTGCCAGCAGCCGCAGGGGATTGGGAAACACCATATATTTT
many,TRBV7-2,NA,TRBJ2-5,15,CASSLVGVMEETQYF,TGTGCCAGCAGCTTGGTCGGGGTCATGGAAGAGACCCAGTACTTC
NA,TRBV19,NA,TRBJ2-7,19,CASSISYVTGASLPYEQYF,TGTGCCAGTAGTATTTCTTACGTCACCGGGGCCTCGCTACCTTACGAGCAGTACTTC
NA,TRBV24-1,NA,TRBJ2-1,14,CATSEGSSYNEQFF,TGTGCCACCAGTGAAGGGAGCTCCTACAATGAGCAGTTCTTC
NA,TRBV5-1,TRBD2,TRBJ2-5,17,CASSSTLSGGSRETQYF,TGCGCCAGCAGCTCGACCCTTAGCGGGGGGTCCAGGGAGACCCAGTACTTC
NA,TRBV14,NA,TRBJ2-7,15,CASSQESAVRDEQYF,TGTGCCAGCAGCCAAGAATCGGCCGTGAGGGACGAGCAGTACTTC
NA,TRBV15,TRBD1,TRBJ1-2,15,CATSSRDSLNSGYTF,TGTGCCACCAGCAGCCGGGACAGTTTAAATTCTGGCTACACCTTC
few,TRBV2,NA,TRBJ2-7,15,CASSPGTSSSYEQYF,TGTGCCAGCAGTCCCGGGACATCGAGCTCCTACGAGCAGTACTTC
many,TRBV7-9,NA,TRBJ1-5,14,CASSLGGFNQPQHF,TGTGCCAGCAGCTTGGGGGGATTCAATCAGCCCCAGCATTTT
NA,TRBV6-1,TRBD1,TRBJ2-1,16,CASSVLRDSDYNEQFF,TGTGCCAGCAGCGTACTGAGGGACAGTGATTACAATGAGCAGTTCTTC
many,TRBV6-5,NA,TRBJ2-3,15,CASSYDWGADDTQYF,TGTGCCAGCAGTTACGATTGGGGGGCCGATGATACGCAGTATTTT
NA,TRBV5-1,TRBD1,TRBJ2-5,16,CASSFVFGTEQETQYF,TGCGCCAGCAGCTTTGTCTTCGGGACAGAACAAGAGACCCAGTACTTC
NA,TRBV4-1,NA,TRBJ2-1,18,CASSQDRGRGAFQNEQFF,TGCGCCAGCAGCCAAGATAGGGGCCGGGGGGCCTTCCAGAATGAGCAGTTCTTC
NA,TRBV7-9,NA,TRBJ2-2,14,CASSPPEATGELFF,TGTGCCAGCAGCCCCCCGGAGGCCACCGGGGAGCTGTTTTTT
NA,TRBV6-2/TRBV6-3,TRBD1,TRBJ2-2,15,CASSPTGPHTGELFF,TGTGCCAGTTCACCGACAGGGCCCCACACCGGGGAGCTGTTTTTT
few,TRBV27,TRBD1,TRBJ2-1,15,CASSDGGTGYNEQFF,TGTGCCAGCAGTGACGGGGGGACAGGGTACAATGAGCAGTTCTTC
NA,TRBV27,NA,TRBJ2-7,15,CASSKFTGNPYEQYF,TGTGCCAGCAGCAAATTCACAGGGAACCCCTACGAGCAGTACTTC